The source of this TCR beta chain is a study of T cells after yellow fever vaccination. The overall study: Fractions low in cell number were prepared with SMART-Seq v4 Ultra Low Input.

A single record per CDR3 protein comes from TCRdb applying MiXCR to the 5' RACE reads. The sample contains 80,000 to 100,000 distinct CDR3 sequences, 4.5% to 6% of which appear only once. The TCR was taken from a man aged 18-30 years who received the YFV17D yellow fever vaccine. The starting material was CD8+ T cells sorted from PBMCs, obtained 10 days after the yellow fever booster vaccination.

The CDR3, as DNA: TGTGCCAGCAGTTTATACCAAGCAGAGGAGCAGTTCTTC. Protein: CASSLYQAEEQFF. This chain uses TRBV27 with TRBJ2-1; D gene ambiguous. The ends were cut back, 1 base at V and 10 bases at J, with 11 bases in the middle. Germline CDR1 reads MNHEY; CDR2 reads SMNVEV (reference sequence). The CDR3 covers 13 residues.